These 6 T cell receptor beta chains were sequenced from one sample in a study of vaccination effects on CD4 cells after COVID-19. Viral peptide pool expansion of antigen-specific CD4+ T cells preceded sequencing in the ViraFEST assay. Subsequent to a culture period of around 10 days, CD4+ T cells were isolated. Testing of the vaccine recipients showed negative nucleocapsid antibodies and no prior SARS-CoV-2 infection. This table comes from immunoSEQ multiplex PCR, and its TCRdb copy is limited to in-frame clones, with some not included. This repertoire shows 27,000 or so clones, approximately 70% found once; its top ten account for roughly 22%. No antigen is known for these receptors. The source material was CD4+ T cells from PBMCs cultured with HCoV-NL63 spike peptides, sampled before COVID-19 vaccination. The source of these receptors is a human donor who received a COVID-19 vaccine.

The CDR3 loop reads CASNLVPLTGKGYEQYF. The CDR3 region has the DNA TGCGCCAGCAACCTTGTCCCCTTGACAGGGAAAGGCTACGAGCAGTACTTC. The gene calls are TRBV10-2 and TRBJ2-7; 7 positions agree with TRBD1. The CDR3 is made up of 17 amino acids. The germline CDR1 and CDR2 sequences are WSHSY and SAAADI. The junction had 18 bases not matched to a gene; V was cut back by 7 bases and J by 3 bases.

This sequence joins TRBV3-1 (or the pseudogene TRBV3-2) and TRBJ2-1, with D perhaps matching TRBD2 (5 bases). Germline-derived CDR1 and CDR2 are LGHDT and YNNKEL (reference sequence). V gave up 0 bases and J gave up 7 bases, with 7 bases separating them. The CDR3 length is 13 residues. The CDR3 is CASSQDGRNEQFF. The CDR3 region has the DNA TGTGCCAGCAGCCAAGATGGGAGAAATGAGCAGTTCTTC.

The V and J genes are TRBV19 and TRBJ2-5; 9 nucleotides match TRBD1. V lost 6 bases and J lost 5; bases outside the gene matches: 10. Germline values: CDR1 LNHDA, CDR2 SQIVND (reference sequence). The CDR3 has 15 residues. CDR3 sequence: CASRDRGATGETQYF. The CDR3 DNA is TGTGCCAGTAGGGACAGGGGCGCGACCGGGGAGACCCAGTACTTC.

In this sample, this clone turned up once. The CDR3 here is CASSIKFRRIEAFF. The CDR3 nucleotides read TGTGCCAGTAGTATTAAGTTTCGACGGATTGAAGCTTTCTTT. The chain links TRBV19 to TRBJ1-1, with unresolved D. Trimming shortened V by 3 bases and J by 7 bases, and 15 bases separated the two germline ends. Germline values: CDR1 LNHDA, CDR2 SQIVND (reference sequence). The CDR3 spans 14 residues.

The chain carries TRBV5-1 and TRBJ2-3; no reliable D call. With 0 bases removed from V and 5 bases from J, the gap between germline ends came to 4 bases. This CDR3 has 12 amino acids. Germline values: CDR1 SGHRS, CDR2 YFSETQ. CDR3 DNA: TGCGCCAGCAGCTTGGTGAAAGATACGCAGTATTTT. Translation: CASSLVKDTQYF.

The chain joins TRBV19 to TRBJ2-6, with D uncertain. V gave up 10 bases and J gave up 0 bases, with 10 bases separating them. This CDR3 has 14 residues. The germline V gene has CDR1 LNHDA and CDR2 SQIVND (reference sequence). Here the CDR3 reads CATGASSGANVLTF. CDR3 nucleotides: TGTGCCACCGGTGCCTCCTCTGGGGCCAACGTCCTGACTTTC.